This TCR beta chain was retrieved from a study of blood T cell repertoires in COVID-19. Study in general: Donors in Cohort 3 counted as recovered after two negative PCRs, clearance, or symptom resolution.

Residents of around 24 US areas, aged about 18 to 89 years, made up the participants. The table lists this clone with a few counts. The germline V and J ends were trimmed by 7 bases and 1 base, with 11 bases remaining between them. CDR1 is LNHDA and CDR2 is SQIVND in the germline V gene (reference sequence). This CDR3 is built from 15 residues. Original processing methods: How many nucleated cells were present was estimated from reference gene primer amplification. Clones were read by immunoSEQ multiplex PCR, and TCRdb kept only the in-frame ones, dropping some. That table furnishes V, J and clone size, whereas the DNA furnished D and trimming. The sample comprises about 270,000 clones, about 88% of which are singletons, and 2% to 2.5% rests with the top ten.

The sequenced sample consisted of PBMCs or T cells enriched from blood (not recorded which). V is TRBV19 and J is TRBJ2-6, with TRBD1 as a possible D gene (5 bases). The clonotype comes from a woman aged 55-70 years in a cohort exposed to, infected with or recovered from COVID-19 (not recorded which). The CDR3 DNA is TGTGCCAGTACTGACAGAGATTCTGGGGCCAACGTCCTGACTTTC. This encodes CASTDRDSGANVLTF. Full variable domain (outside the CDR3, taken from reference TRBV19 and TRBJ2-6): DGGITQSPKYLFRKEGQNVTLSCEQNLNHDAMYWYRQDPGQGLRLIYYSQIVNDFQKGDIAEGYSVSREKKESFPLTVTSAQKNPTAFYLCASTDRDSGANVLTFGAGSRLTVL.